Listed below are T cell receptor beta chains from one sample, sequenced in a study of memory CD4+ T cells and cytomegalovirus serostatus. The assay was immunoSEQ multiplex PCR, and TCRdb's table has in-frame clones only and misses some. Counted here are 40,000 or so clones, roughly 78% occurring once; the ten biggest clones make up roughly 0.76%. Sequencing was done on a sample of memory CD4+ T cells from blood. The receptors were sampled from an adult in good health and CMV-seronegative. Both conserved end residues are part of each CDR3. A D gene is named only where the DNA matches it firmly. Clone size is not always given. Where it is, it says once, few, many or a class for expanded clones.

J: TRBJ2-7; D: .; V: TRBV11-2; size: .; DNA: TGTGCCAGCAGCGGTTTCGGACAAAGGTCCTACGAGCAGTACTTC; CDR3: CASSGFGQRSYEQYF
J: TRBJ1-6; D: TRBD1; V: TRBV5-1; size: .; DNA: TGCGCCAGCAGACAGGGACAGGAACATTCACCCCTCCACTTT; CDR3: CASRQGQEHSPLHF
J: TRBJ1-6; D: .; V: TRBV25-1; size: .; DNA: TGTGCCAGCAGTGAAACAGGGAAGACACCCCTCCACTTT; CDR3: CASSETGKTPLHF
J: TRBJ1-2; D: TRBD1; V: TRBV2; size: .; DNA: TGTGCCAGCAGTGAAGCCCTGGGACAGGGGGCGAACTATGGCTACACCTTC; CDR3: CASSEALGQGANYGYTF
J: TRBJ1-1; D: .; V: TRBV6-5; size: .; DNA: TGTGCCAGCACCCCCCCGGGGGACACTGAAGCTTTCTTT; CDR3: CASTPPGDTEAFF
J: TRBJ1-5; D: TRBD1; V: TRBV19; size: .; DNA: TGTGCCAGTAGTTTCACAGGGGGGCGCCAGCCCCAGCATTTT; CDR3: CASSFTGGRQPQHF
J: TRBJ2-1; D: .; V: TRBV5-4; size: few; DNA: TGTGCCAGCAGCTTGGAGGGGGGTGGACGGAATGAGCAGTTCTTC; CDR3: CASSLEGGGRNEQFF
J: TRBJ1-4; D: .; V: TRBV30; size: medium-sized; DNA: TGTGCCTGGAGTGGACGGAATGAAAAACTGTTTTTT; CDR3: CAWSGRNEKLFF
J: TRBJ2-2; D: .; V: TRBV7-6; size: .; DNA: TGTGCCAGCAGCCCTAGTAGGGGAACCGGGGAGCTGTTTTTT; CDR3: CASSPSRGTGELFF
J: TRBJ2-7; D: .; V: TRBV15; size: once; DNA: TGTGCCACCAGCAGAGATCGCGACAGGCTCTACGAGCAGTACTTC; CDR3: CATSRDRDRLYEQYF
J: TRBJ2-2; D: .; V: TRBV6-4; size: .; DNA: TGTGCCAGCAGTATCAACAGCCGACCCGGGGAGCTGTTTTTT; CDR3: CASSINSRPGELFF
J: TRBJ2-3; D: .; V: TRBV5-6; size: .; DNA: TGTGCCAGCAGCTTTGTTGACAGAGGGTCAGATACGCAGTATTTT; CDR3: CASSFVDRGSDTQYF
J: TRBJ1-2; D: .; V: TRBV7-9; size: .; DNA: TGTGCCAGCAGCTTAGAGGCAGGGAACGGCTACACCTTC; CDR3: CASSLEAGNGYTF
J: TRBJ1-6; D: .; V: TRBV7-2; size: .; DNA: TGTGCCAGCAGCTTAGTTGGCCCCCCCAATTCACCCCTCCACTTT; CDR3: CASSLVGPPNSPLHF
J: TRBJ1-2; D: .; V: TRBV23-1; size: .; DNA: TGCGCCAGCAGTCAATCGGGAACCGGACAAAACTATGGCTACACCTTC; CDR3: CASSQSGTGQNYGYTF
J: TRBJ1-5; D: .; V: TRBV5-1; size: .; DNA: TGCGCCAGCAGCTTGAACGGAGGCAATCAGCCCCAGCATTTT; CDR3: CASSLNGGNQPQHF
J: TRBJ1-1; D: TRBD1; V: TRBV4-2; size: .; DNA: TGTGCCAGCAGCCACGCCGGGACAGGGGGCACTGAAGCTTTCTTT; CDR3: CASSHAGTGGTEAFF
J: TRBJ2-3; D: TRBD2; V: TRBV9; size: .; DNA: TGTGCCAGCGCTAGCGGGGTTGGAGATACGCAGTATTTT; CDR3: CASASGVGDTQYF
J: TRBJ1-2; D: TRBD1; V: TRBV5-4; size: few; DNA: TGTGCCAGCAGCCCGGGACAGGCGAGATATGGCTACACCTTC; CDR3: CASSPGQARYGYTF
J: TRBJ1-2; D: .; V: TRBV5-4; size: medium-sized; DNA: TGTGCCAGCAGCTTGCTGGGGACTTATGGCTACACCTTC; CDR3: CASSLLGTYGYTF
J: TRBJ2-6; D: TRBD2; V: TRBV7-2; size: .; DNA: TGTGCCAGCAGCTTGGGGGCTAGCGGGGGAGCCGGGGCCAACGTCCTGACTTTC; CDR3: CASSLGASGGAGANVLTF
J: TRBJ1-6; D: .; V: TRBV4-2; size: .; DNA: TGTGCCAGCAGCCAAGATCCTGGCAGGGACTATAATTCACCCCTCCACTTT; CDR3: CASSQDPGRDYNSPLHF